These 21 T cell receptor beta chains came from one sample sequenced in a study of blood T cell repertoires in COVID-19. The assay was immunoSEQ multiplex PCR, and TCRdb's table has in-frame clones only and misses some. This repertoire shows 250,000 to 350,000 clones, 65% to 85% found once; its top ten account for roughly 1.5%. The sequenced sample was peripheral blood. These receptors originate from a human donor with COVID-19, enrolled during active disease. The donor label of this sample is uncertain.

Notes on this clone: Distinct nucleotide sequences in the sample also encode this CDR3. This chain links TRBV5-1 with TRBJ2-1, with TRBD2 matching over 11 bases. From germline, CDR1 is SGHRS and CDR2 YFSETQ. The CDR3 is 15 amino acids. J gave up 5 bases and V 0 bases, and 1 base lay outside the gene matches. The CDR3 DNA is TGCGCCAGCAGCTTGGGACTAGCGGGGAACAATGAGCAGTTCTTC. It specifies CASSLGLAGNNEQFF.

V gene TRBV7-2 combines with J gene TRBJ2-7, with 7 positions matching TRBD1. Germline V gene data show CDR1 as SGHTA and CDR2 as FQGNSA. V trimming: 0 bases; J trimming: 1 base; junction bases outside the gene matches: 6. The CDR3 extends over 16 amino acids. CDR3 sequence reads: CASSLALAGGSYEQYF. The CDR3 DNA follows: TGTGCCAGCAGCTTAGCGCTGGCAGGGGGATCCTACGAGCAGTACTTC. The entire variable domain, with the rest obtained from reference TRBV7-2 and TRBJ2-7, is as follows: GAGVSQSPSNKVTEKGKDVELRCDPISGHTALYWYRQSLGQGLEFLIYFQGNSAPDKSGLPSDRFSAERTGGSVSTLTIQRTQQEDSAVYLCASSLALAGGSYEQYFGPGTRLTVT.

The chain uses TRBV9 and TRBJ1-1; 11 bases match TRBD1. This CDR3 is 18 amino acids long. Germline V gives CDR1 SGDLS, CDR2 YYNGEE. V trimming: 0 bases; J trimming: 1 base; junction bases outside the gene matches: 8. The CDR3 reads CASSVGMGQGVGNTEAFF. DNA for the CDR3: TGTGCCAGCAGCGTAGGAATGGGACAGGGGGTAGGGAACACTGAAGCTTTCTTT.

The genes are TRBV19 and TRBJ2-3, with TRBD2 matching over 9 bases. This CDR3 region has 15 residues. The J segment lost 2 bases and the V segment lost 3 bases, leaving 3 bases of the junction unmatched. CDR1 and CDR2 from the germline V gene are LNHDA and SQIVND (reference sequence). The CDR3, as DNA: TGTGCCAGTAGTATGACTAGCGGAGACACAGATACGCAGTATTTT. The encoded protein is CASSMTSGDTDTQYF.

The chain links TRBV19 to TRBJ1-5; 7 bases align to TRBD1. V gave up 7 bases and J gave up 3 bases; unmatched junction bases: 12. There are 16 residues in the CDR3. Per germline, CDR1 LNHDA and CDR2 SQIVND (reference sequence). The CDR3 coding sequence is TGTGCCAGTATCCCGTTCGACAGGGACCTCAATCAGCCCCAGCATTTT. Encoded protein: CASIPFDRDLNQPQHF.

The chain couples TRBV7-9 to TRBJ1-5; a weak D match, TRBD1 (6 bases). This CDR3 has 17 residues. Germline values: CDR1 SEHNR, CDR2 FQNEAQ (reference sequence). V was clipped by 1 base and J by 7 bases, with 20 bases between them. Here the CDR3 reads CASSLDLQAGVEQPQHF. The CDR3 DNA reads TGTGCCAGCAGCTTAGATCTTCAGGCAGGGGTAGAACAGCCCCAGCATTTT.

This chain joins TRBV14 and TRBJ1-1, with TRBD1 matching over 11 bases. The CDR3 loop spans 15 amino acids. Germline assignment: CDR1 SGHDN and CDR2 FVKESK. The V and J ends lost 5 bases and 1 base, in that order; junction bases with no gene match: 3. The CDR3 DNA sequence: TGTGCCAGCAGCAAGGACAGGGGGCAGAACACTGAAGCTTTCTTT. Protein sequence: CASSKDRGQNTEAFF. The entire variable domain, with the rest obtained from reference TRBV14 and TRBJ1-1, is as follows: EAGVTQFPSHSVIEKGQTVTLRCDPISGHDNLYWYRRVMGKEIKFLLHFVKESKQDESGMPNNRFLAERTGGTYSTLKVQPAELEDSGVYFCASSKDRGQNTEAFFGQGTRLTVV.

This clone was seen only once. The chain couples TRBV30 to TRBJ1-2; possibly TRBD1 for D (6 bases). The CDR3 sequence is 13 residues long. V gave up 2 bases and J gave up 4 bases, with 11 bases separating them. The germline V gene encodes CDR1 GTSNPN and CDR2 SVGIG (reference sequence). This chain's CDR3 is CAWSLTGSYGYTF. The CDR3 region has the DNA TGTGCCTGGAGTCTAACAGGGAGCTATGGCTACACCTTC.

The chain has TRBV7-2 and TRBJ2-1; 12 bases are a match to TRBD2. CDR3 size: 15 residues. The germline V gene encodes CDR1 SGHTA and CDR2 FQGNSA. J lost 8 bases, V lost 5 bases, and 7 bases had no gene match. The CDR3 is CASSRWTSGNDEQFF. Here the CDR3 DNA reads TGTGCCAGCAGCCGTTGGACTAGCGGGAACGATGAGCAGTTCTTC.

The chain employs TRBV9 and TRBJ1-1; 8 bases line up with TRBD1. Germline loops: CDR1 SGDLS, CDR2 YYNGEE. After removal of 3 bases from V and 1 base from J, the junction contained 5 bases not matched to a gene. This CDR3 has 15 residues. The CDR3 DNA reads TGTGCCAGCAGCGCAGCGGACAGGGCGAACACTGAAGCTTTCTTT. Amino acids: CASSAADRANTEAFF.

This sequence joins TRBV19 and TRBJ2-5, with D unclear. Germline loops: CDR1 LNHDA, CDR2 SQIVND (reference sequence). The ends were cut back, 6 bases at V and 2 bases at J, with 10 bases in the middle. The CDR3 is 13 residues long. The CDR3 DNA follows: TGTGCCAGTAGCGTGACAAGACAAGAGACCCAGTACTTC. As protein: CASSVTRQETQYF.

This clone was seen once. The chain uses TRBV19 and TRBJ1-5; D might be TRBD1 (6 bases). Germline V gives CDR1 LNHDA, CDR2 SQIVND (reference sequence). This CDR3 spans 11 amino acids. Trimming left V 3 bases short and J 13 bases short, with 10 bases between. CDR3 residues: CASSIAGAQHF. CDR3 DNA: TGTGCCAGTAGTATCGCGGGGGCTCAGCATTTT.

The chain employs TRBV4-2 and TRBJ2-3, with D possibly matching TRBD2 (6 bases). Germline CDR1 LGHNA, CDR2 YNFKEQ. This CDR3 is built from 16 residues. V lost 4 bases and J lost 0, with 14 bases in between. The CDR3 spells CASSPTGGVSTDTQYF. CDR3 nucleotide sequence: TGTGCCAGCAGCCCCACGGGCGGGGTTAGCACAGATACGCAGTATTTT.

This chain connects TRBV28 to TRBJ1-1, with TRBD1 matching 10 bases. This CDR3 has 18 amino acids. Germline-derived CDR1 and CDR2 are MDHEN and SYDVKM. V trimming: 4 bases; J trimming: 2 bases; junction bases outside the gene matches: 13. CDR3 nucleotide sequence: TGTGCCAGCAGTTCCCCCGGGACAGGGGACGTCAGAAACACTGAAGCTTTCTTT. Translated, it gives CASSSPGTGDVRNTEAFF.

The V call is TRBV6-6, the J call TRBJ1-1, with D maybe TRBD1 (5 bases). V shed 0 bases and J shed 0 bases, with 8 bases lying between them. This CDR3 is built from 15 residues. CDR1 and CDR2 (germline): MNHNY, SVGAGI (reference sequence). The CDR3 DNA follows: TGTGCCAGCAGTTACTCGATAGGGGTGAACACTGAAGCTTTCTTT. Residues: CASSYSIGVNTEAFF.

The rearrangement uses TRBV6-5 and TRBJ2-7; TRBD2 might be the D (6 bases). V was pared by 10 bases and J by 6 bases, with 22 bases between. This CDR3 has 14 amino acids. CDR1 is MNHEY and CDR2 is SVGAGI in the germline V gene. This chain's CDR3 is CATTLGGTRFEQYF. CDR3 coding DNA: TGTGCCACCACCTTGGGGGGAACCCGTTTCGAGCAGTACTTC.

This chain uses TRBV28 with TRBJ1-5, with D possibly matching TRBD1 (6 bases). V lost 3 bases and J 9 bases, leaving 9 bases between the germline ends. Germline CDR1 reads MDHEN; CDR2 reads SYDVKM. The CDR3 loop spans 12 amino acids. The CDR3 loop reads CASSFQGLPQHF. The CDR3 DNA reads as TGTGCCAGCAGTTTCCAGGGGCTGCCCCAGCATTTT.

The chain recombines TRBV9 with TRBJ1-1; 7 nucleotides align to TRBD1. CDR3 length equals 15 residues. From germline, CDR1 is SGDLS and CDR2 YYNGEE. V lost 0 bases and J lost 0; bases outside the gene matches: 2. The CDR3 spells CASSVEGTVNTEAFF. CDR3 DNA sequence: TGTGCCAGCAGCGTAGAAGGGACAGTGAACACTGAAGCTTTCTTT.

This clone has only a few counts. The chain is built from TRBV19 and TRBJ2-2; a weak D match, TRBD2 (5 bases). This CDR3 region has 12 residues. V was clipped by 7 bases and J by 6 bases, with 9 bases between them. The germline CDR1 and CDR2 sequences are LNHDA and SQIVND (reference sequence). CDR3 protein: CASKREPGELFF. The CDR3 nucleotides are TGTGCCAGTAAAAGGGAGCCCGGGGAGCTGTTTTTT. The variable domain in full, with the rest retrieved from reference TRBV19 and TRBJ2-2, is DGGITQSPKYLFRKEGQNVTLSCEQNLNHDAMYWYRQDPGQGLRLIYYSQIVNDFQKGDIAEGYSVSREKKESFPLTVTSAQKNPTAFYLCASKREPGELFFGEGSRLTVL.

This sequence joins TRBV4-2 and TRBJ2-1, with 11 bases fitting TRBD2. Germline V gene data show CDR1 as LGHNA and CDR2 as YNFKEQ. The V gene end was trimmed by 4 bases and the J gene end by 7 bases; junction bases not matched to a gene: 6. The CDR3 runs 15 residues. The CDR3 protein is CASSRLAGGGNEQFF. Written as DNA, the CDR3 is TGTGCCAGCAGCCGATTAGCGGGAGGGGGGAATGAGCAGTTCTTC.

The J gene is TRBJ2-1, the V gene TRBV11-2, with 10 bases that match TRBD1. The V gene's germline CDR1 is SGHAT and CDR2 FQNNGV. Trimming removed 4 bases from V and 4 bases from J; junction bases left unmatched: 4. The CDR3 spans 15 residues. CDR3 sequence (DNA): TGTGCCAGCAGCTCGGGGACAGGGGTGTACAATGAGCAGTTCTTC. It encodes CASSSGTGVYNEQFF.